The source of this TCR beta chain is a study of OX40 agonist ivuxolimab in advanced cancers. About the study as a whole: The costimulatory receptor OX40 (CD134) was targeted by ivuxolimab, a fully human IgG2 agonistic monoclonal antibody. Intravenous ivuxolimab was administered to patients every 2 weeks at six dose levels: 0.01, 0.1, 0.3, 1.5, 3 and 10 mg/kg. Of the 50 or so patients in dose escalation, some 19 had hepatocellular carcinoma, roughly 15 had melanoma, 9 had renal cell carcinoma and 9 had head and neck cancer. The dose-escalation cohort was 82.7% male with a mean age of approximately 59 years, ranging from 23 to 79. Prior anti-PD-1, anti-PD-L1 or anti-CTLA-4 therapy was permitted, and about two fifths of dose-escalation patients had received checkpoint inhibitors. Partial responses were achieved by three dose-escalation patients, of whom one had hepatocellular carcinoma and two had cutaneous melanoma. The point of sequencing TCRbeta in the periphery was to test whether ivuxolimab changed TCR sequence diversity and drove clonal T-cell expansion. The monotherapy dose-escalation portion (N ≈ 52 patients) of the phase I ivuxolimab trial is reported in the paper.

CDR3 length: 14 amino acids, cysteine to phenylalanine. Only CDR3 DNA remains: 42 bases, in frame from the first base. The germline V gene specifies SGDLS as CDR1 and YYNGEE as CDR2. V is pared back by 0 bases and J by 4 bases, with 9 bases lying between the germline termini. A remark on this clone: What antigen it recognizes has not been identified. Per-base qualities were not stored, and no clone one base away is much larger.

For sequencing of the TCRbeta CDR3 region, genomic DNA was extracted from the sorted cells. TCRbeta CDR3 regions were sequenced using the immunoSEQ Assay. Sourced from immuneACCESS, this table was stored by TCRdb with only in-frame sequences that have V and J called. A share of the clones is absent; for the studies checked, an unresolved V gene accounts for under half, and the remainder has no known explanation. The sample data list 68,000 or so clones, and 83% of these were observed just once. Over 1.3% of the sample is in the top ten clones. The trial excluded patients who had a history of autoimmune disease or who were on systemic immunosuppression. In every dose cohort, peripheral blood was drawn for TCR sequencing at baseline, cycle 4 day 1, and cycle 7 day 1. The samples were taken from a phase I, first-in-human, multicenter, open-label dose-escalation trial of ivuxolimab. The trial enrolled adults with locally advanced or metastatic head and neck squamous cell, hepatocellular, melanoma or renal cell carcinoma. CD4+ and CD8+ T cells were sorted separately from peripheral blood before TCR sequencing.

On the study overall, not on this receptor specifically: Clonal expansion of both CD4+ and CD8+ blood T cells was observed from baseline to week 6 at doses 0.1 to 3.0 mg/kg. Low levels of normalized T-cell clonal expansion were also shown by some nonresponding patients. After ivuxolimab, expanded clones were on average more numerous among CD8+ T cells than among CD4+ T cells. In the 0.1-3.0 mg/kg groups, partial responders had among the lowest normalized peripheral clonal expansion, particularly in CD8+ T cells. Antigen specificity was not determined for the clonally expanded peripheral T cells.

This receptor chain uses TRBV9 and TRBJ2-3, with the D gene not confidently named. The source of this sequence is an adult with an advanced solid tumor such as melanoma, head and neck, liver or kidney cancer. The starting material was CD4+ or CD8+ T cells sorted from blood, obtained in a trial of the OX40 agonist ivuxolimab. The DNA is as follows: TGTGCCAGCAGCGTAGTAGGTTATGCAGATACGCAGTATTTT. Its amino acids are CASSVVGYADTQYF.